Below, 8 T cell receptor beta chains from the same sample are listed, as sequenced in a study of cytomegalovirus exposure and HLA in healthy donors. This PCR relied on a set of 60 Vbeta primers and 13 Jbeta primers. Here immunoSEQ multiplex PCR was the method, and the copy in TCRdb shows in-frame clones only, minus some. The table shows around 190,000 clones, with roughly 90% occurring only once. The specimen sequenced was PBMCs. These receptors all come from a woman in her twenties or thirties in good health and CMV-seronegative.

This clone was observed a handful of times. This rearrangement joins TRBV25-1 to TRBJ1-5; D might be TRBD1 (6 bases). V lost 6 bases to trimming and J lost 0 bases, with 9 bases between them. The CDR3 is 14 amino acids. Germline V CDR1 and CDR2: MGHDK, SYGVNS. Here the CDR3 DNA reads TGTGCCAGCAGCAGGGGAAGTAGCAATCAGCCCCAGCATTTT. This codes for CASSRGSSNQPQHF.

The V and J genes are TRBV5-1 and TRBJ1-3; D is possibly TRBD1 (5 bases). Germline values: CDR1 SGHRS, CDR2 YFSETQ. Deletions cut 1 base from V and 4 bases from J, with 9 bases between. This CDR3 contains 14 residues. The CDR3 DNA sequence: TGCGCCAGCAGCTTGACGCCAGGGGGAAACACCATATATTTT. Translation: CASSLTPGGNTIYF.

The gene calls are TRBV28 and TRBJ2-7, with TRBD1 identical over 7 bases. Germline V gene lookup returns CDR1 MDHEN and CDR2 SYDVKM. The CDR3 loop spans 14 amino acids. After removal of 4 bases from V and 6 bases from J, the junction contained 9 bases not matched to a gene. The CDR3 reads CASSSSDRVGEQYF. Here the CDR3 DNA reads TGTGCCAGCAGTTCTTCCGACAGGGTCGGCGAGCAGTACTTC.

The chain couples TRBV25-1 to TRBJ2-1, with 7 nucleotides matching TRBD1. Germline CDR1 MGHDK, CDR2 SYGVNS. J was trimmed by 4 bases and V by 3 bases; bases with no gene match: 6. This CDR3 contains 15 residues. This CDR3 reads CASSDDRESYNEQFF. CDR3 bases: TGTGCCAGCAGTGATGACAGGGAATCATACAATGAGCAGTTCTTC.

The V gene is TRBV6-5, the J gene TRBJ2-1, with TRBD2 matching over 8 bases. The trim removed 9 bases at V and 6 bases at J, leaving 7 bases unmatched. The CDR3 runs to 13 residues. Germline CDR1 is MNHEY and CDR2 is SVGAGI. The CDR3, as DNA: TGTGCCAGAACTGGACTAGCTGGCAATGAGCAGTTCTTC. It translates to CARTGLAGNEQFF.

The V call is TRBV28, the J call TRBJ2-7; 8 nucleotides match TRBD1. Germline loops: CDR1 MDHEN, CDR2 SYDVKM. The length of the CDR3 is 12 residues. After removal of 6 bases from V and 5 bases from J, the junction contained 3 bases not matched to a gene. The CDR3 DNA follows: TGTGCCAGCAGAACAGGGGGGCACGAGCAGTACTTC. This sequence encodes CASRTGGHEQYF.

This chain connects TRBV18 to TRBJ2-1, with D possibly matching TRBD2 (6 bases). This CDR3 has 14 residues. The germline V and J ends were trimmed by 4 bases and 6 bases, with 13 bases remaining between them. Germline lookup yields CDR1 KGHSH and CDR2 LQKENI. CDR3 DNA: TGTGCCAGCTCACTGCGGGGAGTCGGCAATGAGCAGTTCTTC. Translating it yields CASSLRGVGNEQFF.

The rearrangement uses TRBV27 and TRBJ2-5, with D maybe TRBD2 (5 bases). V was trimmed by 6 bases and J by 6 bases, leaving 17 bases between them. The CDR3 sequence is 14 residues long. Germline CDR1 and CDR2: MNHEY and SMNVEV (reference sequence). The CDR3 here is CASRPSGTSKTQYF. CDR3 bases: TGTGCCAGCAGGCCTTCGGGAACCTCGAAGACCCAGTACTTC.